What follows are 16 T cell receptor beta chains derived from one specimen sequenced in a study of shared clonotypes between healthy human individuals. Profiled with immunoSEQ multiplex PCR; TCRdb holds only in-frame clones, not every one. Of more than 2 million clones listed, over 85% are singletons. Selected positively for CCR7 and CD45RO-negative, naive CD8 cells excluded terminally differentiated effector memory CD45RA+ cells. Sequencing input: naive CD8+ T cells sorted from blood. These receptors originate from a man younger than 30 in good health.

The table lists this clone with a count of one. The V gene is TRBV7-2, the J gene TRBJ1-2, with a tentative D call TRBD1 (6 bases). The germline V gene encodes CDR1 SGHTA and CDR2 FQGNSA. V lost 1 base, J lost 3 bases, and 9 bases lay in between. The CDR3 sequence is 14 residues long. The CDR3 loop reads CASSLGGAHYGYTF. CDR3 sequence (DNA): TGTGCCAGCAGCTTAGGGGGGGCCCACTATGGCTACACCTTC.

A few counts support this clone. The chain has TRBV28 and TRBJ1-5; the D is unclear. The V and J ends lost 8 bases and 4 bases respectively, with 9 bases between them. Germline-derived CDR1 and CDR2 are MDHEN and SYDVKM. The CDR3 loop spans 12 amino acids. The CDR3 DNA sequence: TGTGCCAGCGGAATAATGAATCAGCCCCAGCATTTT. Amino acid sequence: CASGIMNQPQHF.

The chain employs TRBV27 and TRBJ1-1; D is perhaps TRBD1 (5 bases). Germline loops: CDR1 MNHEY, CDR2 SMNVEV (reference sequence). V was pared by 6 bases and J by 4 bases, with 15 bases between. The CDR3 covers 14 residues. The DNA of the CDR3 is TGTGCCAGCAGCACCTCTGTTGGGACCACTGAAGCTTTCTTT. Translated, it gives CASSTSVGTTEAFF.

The V gene is TRBV4-1, the J gene TRBJ2-5; TRBD2 agrees at 8 bases. This CDR3 comprises 14 residues. Germline CDR1 MGHRA, CDR2 YSYEKL. The junction had 7 bases not matched to a gene; V was cut back by 4 bases and J by 6 bases. CDR3 residues: CASSPRGGPQTQYF. CDR3 sequence (DNA): TGCGCCAGCAGCCCTCGGGGGGGGCCGCAGACCCAGTACTTC.

In its sample, this clone was seen once. This chain connects TRBV7-9 to TRBJ1-1; 7 nucleotides align to TRBD1. This CDR3 is 14 amino acids long. The V gene's germline CDR1 is SEHNR and CDR2 FQNEAQ (reference sequence). Germline trimming cut 5 bases from V and 7 bases from J; bases unmatched to any gene: 10. The CDR3 region is CASSHSAQGFEAFF. Written as DNA, the CDR3 is TGTGCCAGCAGCCATTCTGCACAGGGGTTTGAAGCTTTCTTT.

This clone appeared once. This rearrangement joins TRBV25-1 to TRBJ2-7; D uncertain. V was pared by 5 bases and J by 5 bases, with 19 bases between. Per the germline V gene, CDR1 is MGHDK and CDR2 is SYGVNS. The CDR3 length is 15 residues. DNA of the CDR3: TGTGCCAGCAGTTTAAAGGCTACCATCGGCGACGAGCAGTACTTC. It translates to CASSLKATIGDEQYF.

V gene TRBV11-1 combines with J gene TRBJ2-5; D remains unclear. Germline CDR1 and CDR2: SGHAT and FQDESV (reference sequence). Trimming shortened V by 5 bases and J by 7 bases, and 14 bases separated the two germline ends. The length of the CDR3 is 13 residues. Here the CDR3 reads CASSPESGGTQYF. The DNA for the CDR3 is TGTGCCAGCAGCCCCGAATCGGGTGGGACCCAGTACTTC. Filled out from reference TRBV11-1 and TRBJ2-5, the complete variable domain reads EAEVAQSPRYKITEKSQAVAFWCDPISGHATLYWYRQILGQGPELLVQFQDESVVDDSQLPKDRFSAERLKGVDSTLKIQPAELGDSAMYLCASSPESGGTQYFGPGTRLLVL.

This clone was recorded a few times. The chain joins TRBV6-1 to TRBJ1-1; D ambiguous. CDR1 and CDR2 from the germline V gene are MNHNS and SASEGT. The CDR3 consists of 14 residues. Deletions cut 7 bases from V and 2 bases from J, with 14 bases between. CDR3 protein: CASTTISGNTEAFF. CDR3 DNA: TGTGCCAGCACCACCATATCGGGTAACACTGAAGCTTTCTTT.

This clone appeared a few times. The V and J genes are TRBV10-1 and TRBJ2-7; D unresolved. The CDR3 extends over 13 amino acids. V shed 2 bases and J shed 3 bases, with 8 bases lying between them. Germline lookup yields CDR1 WNHNN and CDR2 SYGVQD (reference sequence). The CDR3 here is CASSEAPHYEQYF. CDR3 nucleotide sequence: TGCGCCAGCAGTGAGGCACCCCACTACGAGCAGTACTTC.

The CDR3 loop is CASSLYPEGEQYF. Here the CDR3 DNA reads TGCGCCAGCAGCTTGTACCCAGAAGGCGAGCAGTACTTC. This rearrangement joins TRBV5-1 to TRBJ2-7; D is undetermined. CDR3 length equals 13 residues. V lost 1 base and J 6 bases, leaving 11 bases between the germline ends. Germline CDR1 SGHRS, CDR2 YFSETQ.

Of note for this clone: The same CDR3 is also encoded by other DNA sequences in this sample. The V gene is TRBV9, the J gene TRBJ2-3; no reliable D call. This CDR3 is 12 amino acids long. V shed 0 bases and J shed 5 bases, with 4 bases lying between them. The germline gives CDR1 SGDLS, CDR2 YYNGEE. Written as DNA, the CDR3 is TGTGCCAGCAGCGTAGCTCAAGATACGCAGTATTTT. Amino acid sequence: CASSVAQDTQYF.

The CDR3 is CASSSRLAQETQYF. CDR3 DNA: TGTGCCAGCAGTTCCCGACTAGCCCAAGAGACCCAGTACTTC. V usage is TRBV28 and J usage is TRBJ2-5, with 7 bases aligning to TRBD2. Looked up from germline, CDR1 is MDHEN and CDR2 is SYDVKM. J lost 1 base, V lost 4 bases, and 3 bases had no gene match. The CDR3 extends over 14 amino acids.

The V and J genes are TRBV7-9 and TRBJ2-5; D may match TRBD1 or TRBD2 (5 bases each). The length of the CDR3 is 16 residues. CDR1 and CDR2 (germline): SEHNR, FQNEAQ (reference sequence). Trimming cost V 5 bases and J 3 bases, with 19 bases left between them. The CDR3 DNA reads TGTGCCAGCAGCGGAACCCCAGGGACGAGCAAAGAGACCCAGTACTTC. Protein product: CASSGTPGTSKETQYF.

As to this clone: The sample contains more than one DNA sequence encoding this CDR3. The V gene is TRBV28, the J gene TRBJ2-7; D remains unclear. The V gene's germline CDR1 is MDHEN and CDR2 SYDVKM. The V end lost 2 bases, the J end lost 6 bases, and 8 bases lay between the germline ends. The CDR3 spans 12 residues. The CDR3 protein is CASSLGGPEQYF. CDR3 nucleotide sequence: TGTGCCAGCAGTTTAGGCGGACCCGAGCAGTACTTC. The full variable domain, its missing parts supplied by reference TRBV28 and TRBJ2-7, is DVKVTQSSRYLVKRTGEKVFLECVQDMDHENMFWYRQDPGLGLRLIYFSYDVKMKEKGDIPEGYSVSREKKERFSLILESASTNQTSMYLCASSLGGPEQYFGPGTRLTVT.

The chain joins TRBV28 to TRBJ1-5; TRBD1 matches at 9 bases. The CDR3 covers 17 residues. V was clipped by 2 bases and J by 2 bases; unmatched bases: 7. The germline CDR1 and CDR2 sequences are MDHEN and SYDVKM. The CDR3 DNA reads as TGTGCCAGCAGTTTAGGCGACAGGGGGGAGCGCAATCAGCCCCAGCATTTT. Protein: CASSLGDRGERNQPQHF.

This chain joins TRBV19 and TRBJ2-6; D possibly corresponds to TRBD2 (5 bases). Trimming removed 0 bases at V and 1 base at J, with 22 bases between. The CDR3 extends over 21 amino acids. Per the germline V gene, CDR1 is LNHDA and CDR2 is SQIVND (reference sequence). The CDR3 bases are TGTGCCAGTAGTATAGATCTTGAGAGCGGCAGTTGGGGATCTGGGGCCAACGTCCTGACTTTC. Translated: CASSIDLESGSWGSGANVLTF.